These 10 T cell receptor beta chains share one sample of origin, sequenced in a study of blood T cell repertoires in COVID-19. Measured with immunoSEQ multiplex PCR; TCRdb has only the in-frame clones, and not every one. The repertoire holds roughly 200,000 clones, with approximately 82% as singletons. The sequencing input was PBMCs or T cells enriched from blood (not recorded which). Receptor source: an older woman with acute COVID-19.

The rearrangement uses TRBV9 and TRBJ2-5; perhaps TRBD1 as D (6 bases). CDR1 is SGDLS and CDR2 is YYNGEE in the germline V gene. Trimming left V 0 bases short and J 5 bases short, with 17 bases between. CDR3 length: 16 amino acids. In DNA form, the CDR3 reads TGTGCCAGCAGCGTAGCTGATAGGCCAGGGGAGGAGACCCAGTACTTC. It specifies CASSVADRPGEETQYF. Using reference TRBV9 and TRBJ2-5 for the parts outside the CDR3, the full variable domain is DSGVTQTPKHLITATGQRVTLRCSPRSGDLSVYWYQQSLDQGLQFLIQYYNGEERAKGNILERFSAQQFPDLHSELNLSSLELGDSALYFCASSVADRPGEETQYFGPGTRLLVL.

The gene calls are TRBV9 and TRBJ2-3; 7 nucleotides line up with TRBD1. Unmatched junction bases numbered 4, after V lost 3 bases and J lost 0 bases. Germline V gene data show CDR1 as SGDLS and CDR2 as YYNGEE. The CDR3 covers 15 residues. The CDR3 bases are TGTGCCAGCAGCGCGACAGGGATTAGCACAGATACGCAGTATTTT. Protein: CASSATGISTDTQYF.

The chain uses TRBV12-3 or TRBV12-4 and TRBJ2-7; D perhaps matches TRBD2 (5 bases). The V and J ends lost 4 bases and 7 bases respectively, with 14 bases between them. The CDR3 runs to 13 residues. The CDR3 region has the DNA TGTGCCAGCAGTTCCCGACGAACGGGGGAGCAGTACGTC. Translating it yields CASSSRRTGEQYV.

This clone was seen only once. This chain joins TRBV10-1 and TRBJ2-3; the match to TRBD2 covers 7 bases. Germline V gene lookup returns CDR1 WNHNN and CDR2 SYGVQD (reference sequence). This CDR3 has 14 amino acids. The ends lost 8 bases at V and 1 base at J; junction bases unmatched: 6. The CDR3 sequence is CASSPTSGTDTQYF. As DNA, the CDR3 is TGCGCCAGCTCCCCAACTAGCGGCACAGATACGCAGTATTTT.

This rearrangement joins TRBV27 to TRBJ1-3; D is perhaps TRBD1 (6 bases). From germline, CDR1 is MNHEY and CDR2 SMNVEV (reference sequence). The CDR3 is 17 residues long. The V end was cut by 0 bases, the J end by 1 base, with 13 bases between. The CDR3 is CASSLSGTRHSGNTIYF. CDR3 coding DNA: TGTGCCAGCAGTTTATCCGGGACAAGGCATTCTGGAAACACCATATATTTT.

This sequence joins TRBV7-2 and TRBJ2-2; 8 nucleotides agree with TRBD2. The CDR3 length is 16 residues. Per germline, CDR1 SGHTA and CDR2 FQGNSA. Germline trimming cut 6 bases from V and 1 base from J; bases unmatched to any gene: 7. The CDR3 DNA sequence: TGTGCCAGCAGTTCCATTCGGGGGGGGAACACCGGGGAGCTGTTTTTT. Protein sequence: CASSSIRGGNTGELFF.

CDR3 residues: CASSLEIAGVDEQYF. In nucleotides, the CDR3 is TGTGCCAGCAGCTTAGAGATAGCGGGAGTGGACGAGCAGTACTTC. V is TRBV11-2 and J is TRBJ2-7; 9 nucleotides agree with TRBD2. Trimming at V came to 0 bases and at J to 5 bases, leaving 5 bases not matched to a gene. Germline values: CDR1 SGHAT, CDR2 FQNNGV. This CDR3 has 15 residues.

This chain joins TRBV7-9 and TRBJ2-2; 7 bases are a match to TRBD1. With 7 bases clipped from V and 5 bases from J, the junction kept 7 bases outside the gene matches. The germline CDR1 and CDR2 sequences are SEHNR and FQNEAQ (reference sequence). CDR3 length: 14 amino acids. The CDR3, as DNA: TGTGCCAGCACGGAGACAGGGCTGACCGGGGAGCTGTTTTTT. Its protein product is CASTETGLTGELFF.

The rearrangement joins TRBV19 to TRBJ2-1; TRBD2 matches at 11 bases. Germline-derived CDR1 and CDR2 are LNHDA and SQIVND (reference sequence). V was clipped by 5 bases and J by 3 bases; unmatched bases: 18. The CDR3 is 20 amino acids. As DNA, the CDR3 is TGTGCCAGTAGTCCCGGGGCAACTAGCGGGGGCCAACTCTTCTACAATGAGCAGTTCTTC. Residues: CASSPGATSGGQLFYNEQFF.

This clone was counted between two and nine times. The CDR3 sequence: CASSFGANNEKLFF. CDR3 DNA: TGTGCCAGCAGTTTTGGGGCCAATAATGAAAAACTGTTTTTT. The rearrangement uses TRBV28 and TRBJ1-4, with a weak D call TRBD1 (5 bases). This CDR3 is built from 14 residues. CDR1 is MDHEN and CDR2 is SYDVKM in the germline V gene. V lost 3 bases and J lost 4, with 9 bases in between.